Sequencing of this TCR beta chain was carried out in a study of post-analysis software for immune sequencing data. Study context: Recorded disease courses covered relapsing-remitting, secondary progressive and progressive-relapsing multiple sclerosis. Some patients had no subtype annotation. Findings of the study overall: Patients with multiple sclerosis recorded significantly lower normalized Chao1 diversity than controls, the study found. Samples from a shared batch, those prepared together, strongly co-clustered by F measure. With TRBV5-6, TRBV5-1 and TRBV20-1 included, about five TRBV segments were more frequent in patients than in controls.

The CDR3 runs 13 residues. Germline lookup yields CDR1 SQVTM and CDR2 ANQGSEA. V gave up 7 bases and J gave up 2 bases, with 14 bases separating them. The authors incorporated unique molecular identifiers into the TCR beta cDNA libraries. The T cell input of roughly 0.85 to 11 million gave roughly 0.5 million cDNA molecules. TCRdb re-called the PCR reads through MiXCR, storing one row per CDR3 protein. The table includes approximately 630,000 distinct CDR3 sequences, 55% to 70% detected once. There are many counts of this clonotype. Its cognate antigen is unknown. Sequencing used blood. The receptor's source is a girl aged 2 to 9 with multiple sclerosis. The chain is built from TRBV29-1 and TRBJ2-5; the D gene is possibly TRBD1 (5 bases). Here the CDR3 DNA reads TGCAGCGCCGACGCCGACAGTCAAGAGACCCAGTACTTC. Protein sequence: CSADADSQETQYF.